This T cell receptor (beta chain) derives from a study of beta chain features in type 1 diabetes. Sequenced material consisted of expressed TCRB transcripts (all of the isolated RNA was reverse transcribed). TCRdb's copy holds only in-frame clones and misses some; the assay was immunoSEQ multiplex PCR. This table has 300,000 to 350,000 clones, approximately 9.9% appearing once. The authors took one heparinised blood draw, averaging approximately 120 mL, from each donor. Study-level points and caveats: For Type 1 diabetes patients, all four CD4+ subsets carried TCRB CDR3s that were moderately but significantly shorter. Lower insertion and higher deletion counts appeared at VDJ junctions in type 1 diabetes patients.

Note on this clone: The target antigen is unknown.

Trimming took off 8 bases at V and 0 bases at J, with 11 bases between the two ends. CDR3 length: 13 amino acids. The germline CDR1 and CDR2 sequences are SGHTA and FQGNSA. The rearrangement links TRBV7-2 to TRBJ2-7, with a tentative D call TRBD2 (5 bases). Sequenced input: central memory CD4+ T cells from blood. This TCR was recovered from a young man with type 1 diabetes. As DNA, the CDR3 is TGTGCCAGCGGCCGGGGAGTCTCCTACGAGCAGTACTTC. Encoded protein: CASGRGVSYEQYF.